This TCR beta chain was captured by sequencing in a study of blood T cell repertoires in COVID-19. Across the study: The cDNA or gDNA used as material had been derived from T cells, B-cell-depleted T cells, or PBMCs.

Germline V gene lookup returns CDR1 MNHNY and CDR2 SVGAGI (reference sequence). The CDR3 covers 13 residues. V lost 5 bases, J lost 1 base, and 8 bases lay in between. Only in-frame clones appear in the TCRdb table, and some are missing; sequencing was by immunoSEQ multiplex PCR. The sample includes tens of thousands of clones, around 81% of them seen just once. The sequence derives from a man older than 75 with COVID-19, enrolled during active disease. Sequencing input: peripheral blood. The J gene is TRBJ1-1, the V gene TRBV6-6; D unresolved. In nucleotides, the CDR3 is TGTGCCAGCAGTCTGGAGGGGAACACTGAAGCTTTCTTT. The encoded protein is CASSLEGNTEAFF.